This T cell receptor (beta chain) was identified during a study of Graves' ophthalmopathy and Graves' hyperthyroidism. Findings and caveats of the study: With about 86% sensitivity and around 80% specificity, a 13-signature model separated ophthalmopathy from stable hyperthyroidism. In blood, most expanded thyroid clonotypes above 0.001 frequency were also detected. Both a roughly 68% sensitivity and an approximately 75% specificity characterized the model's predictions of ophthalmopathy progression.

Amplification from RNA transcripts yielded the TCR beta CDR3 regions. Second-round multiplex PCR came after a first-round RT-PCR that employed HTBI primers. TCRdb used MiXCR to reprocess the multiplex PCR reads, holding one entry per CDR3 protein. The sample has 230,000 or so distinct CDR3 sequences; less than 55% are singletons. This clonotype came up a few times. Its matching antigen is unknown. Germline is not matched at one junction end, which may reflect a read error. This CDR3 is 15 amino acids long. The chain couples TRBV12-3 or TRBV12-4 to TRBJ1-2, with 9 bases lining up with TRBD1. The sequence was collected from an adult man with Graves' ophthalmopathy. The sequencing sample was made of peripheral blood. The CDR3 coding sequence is TGTGCCAGCAGTGAAGCGGGGGACAGGGACTACGGCTACACCTTC. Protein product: CASSEAGDRDYGYTF.